The T cell receptor (beta chain) described here comes from a study of T-cell reconstitution after alpha-beta-depleted transplantation in children. Unique molecular identifiers were incorporated during preparation of the TCRbeta library. MiXCR, run by TCRdb on the PCR reads, gives a single entry per CDR3 protein. The data contain approximately 420,000 distinct CDR3 sequences, approximately 10% of them singletons. As for this clonotype: The junction does not match germline at one end; this may be a read error.

This clonotype was sampled from a human donor who donated a stem cell graft to a child with acute myeloid leukemia. The sample here was PBMCs from the stem cell graft donor, taken from the stem cell graft.

The CDR3 spells CASSEVQGKRHF. The CDR3 DNA sequence: TGTGCCAGCAGTGAGGTACAGGGTAAGCGGCACTTC. This sequence joins TRBV6-1 and TRBJ2-7, with D perhaps TRBD1 (6 bases). The CDR3 covers 12 residues. Germline V gene sequence: CDR1 MNHNS, CDR2 SASEGT.